The rows below give T cell receptor beta chains drawn from one sample of a study of cytomegalovirus exposure and HLA in healthy donors. Sequencing used immunoSEQ multiplex PCR; TCRdb keeps in-frame clones, though not all of them. This sample has under 200,000 clones, with 75% to 90% found just once. The specimen sequenced was PBMCs. These receptors were taken from a human donor in good health. CDR3s include the opening cysteine and the closing phenylalanine or tryptophan. A D gene is named only where the DNA matches it firmly. Not every row has a clone size; where given, it reads once, few, many or a size class.

TRBJ2-3 | 12 | TRBV11-3 | - | - | TGTGCCAGCAACGAAAGAGAGGATACGCAGTATTTT | CASNEREDTQYF
TRBJ2-7 | 15 | TRBV7-2 | - | TRBD1 | TGTGCCAGCAGCTTAGCGGTCAGGGGGCGGAGCGAGCAGTACTTC | CASSLAVRGRSEQYF
TRBJ1-6 | 16 | TRBV9 | - | - | TGTGCCAGCAGCGTAGATACATCCCCCGCTTATTCACCCCTCCACTTT | CASSVDTSPAYSPLHF
TRBJ1-2 | 13 | TRBV5-4 | - | - | TGTGCCAGCAGCTTCGGGCCCCCAGGGATAGGCACCTTC | CASSFGPPGIGTF
TRBJ2-7 | 14 | TRBV5-4 | - | - | TGTGCCAGCAGCATAGGACACGACAACTACGAGCAGTACTTC | CASSIGHDNYEQYF
TRBJ2-1 | 15 | TRBV10-3 | - | - | TGTGCCATCAGTGATCCTGTGAGTGGTCCCAATGAGCAGTTCTTC | CAISDPVSGPNEQFF
TRBJ1-2 | 13 | TRBV6-5 | - | TRBD1 | TGTGCCAGCAGTTCGACAGGGAGCTATGGCTACACCTTC | CASSSTGSYGYTF
TRBJ2-7 | 14 | TRBV2 | - | - | TGTGCCAGCAGTCCCGGGTCTTCACTCTACGAGCAGTACTTC | CASSPGSSLYEQYF
TRBJ1-2 | 12 | TRBV25-1 | - | TRBD1 | TGTGCCAGCGCCGACAGGGGATATGGCTACACCTTC | CASADRGYGYTF
TRBJ1-1 | 16 | TRBV5-1 | - | TRBD1 | TGCGCCAGCAGCCCGGGACAGGGGTTAAGACACACTGAAGCTTTCTTT | CASSPGQGLRHTEAFF
TRBJ1-6 | 13 | TRBV5-6 | few | - | TGTGCCAGCAGTAGCAAAGATAATTCACCCCTCCACTTT | CASSSKDNSPLHF
TRBJ1-1 | 12 | TRBV29-1 | - | TRBD1 | TGCAGCGTTAGGGACAGGGAATTAGGAGCTTTCTTT | CSVRDRELGAFF
TRBJ2-3 | 15 | TRBV7-2 | once | TRBD1 | TGTGCCAGCAGCTTAAGGGGGCAATCGACAGATACGCAGTATTTT | CASSLRGQSTDTQYF
TRBJ2-2 | 15 | TRBV19 | once | - | TGTGCCAGTAGTCCCCAGACAGGTAACACCGGGGAGCTGTTTTTT | CASSPQTGNTGELFF
TRBJ1-1 | 14 | TRBV6-1 | - | TRBD1 | TGTGCCAGCAGTCTGACAGGGGATAACACTGAAGCTTTCTTT | CASSLTGDNTEAFF
TRBJ1-1 | 15 | TRBV4-3 | once | - | TGCGCCAGCAGCCAAGAAACAGGTTCTGGGACTGAAGCTTTCTTT | CASSQETGSGTEAFF
TRBJ2-7 | 13 | TRBV5-1 | - | - | TGCGCCAGCAGCTCCGACAACTCCTACGAGCAGTACTTC | CASSSDNSYEQYF
TRBJ1-1 | 18 | TRBV11-2 | - | TRBD1 | TGTGCCAGCAGCCCCTCGATCCTAGATACAGGGGGAGGCACTGAAGCTTTCTTT | CASSPSILDTGGGTEAFF
TRBJ2-7 | 15 | TRBV5-1 | - | TRBD2 | TGCGCCAGCAGCCTATCGGGGGGGTTAGTTGGCGAGCAGTACTTC | CASSLSGGLVGEQYF
TRBJ2-1 | 13 | TRBV6-4 | - | - | TGTGCCAGCAGTGAAGGATGGGGCGATGAGCAGTTCTTC | CASSEGWGDEQFF
TRBJ2-5 | 11 | TRBV5-6 | - | - | TGTGCCAGCAGCCTAGGGGGGACCCAGTACTTC | CASSLGGTQYF
TRBJ1-6 | 16 | TRBV5-6 | - | - | TGTGCCAGCAGCCTGGGCCTTTCGGGGGGATATTCACCCCTCCACTTT | CASSLGLSGGYSPLHF
TRBJ1-1 | 12 | TRBV29-1 | few | - | TGCAGCGTTGAAGTCATCCAGCGTGAAGCTTTCTTT | CSVEVIQREAFF
TRBJ2-7 | 13 | TRBV5-6 | - | - | TGTGCCAGCAGCTTGGCGGCTAGCTACGAGCAGTACTTC | CASSLAASYEQYF
TRBJ1-1 | 12 | TRBV10-3 | - | - | TGTGCCACCCGGACAGCCAACACTGAAGCTTTCTTT | CATRTANTEAFF
TRBJ2-5 | 14 | TRBV5-1 | once | TRBD2 | TGCGCCAGCAGCGAGGCGGGGGAAACGGAGACCCAGTACTTC | CASSEAGETETQYF
TRBJ1-2 | 15 | TRBV27 | - | - | TGTGCCAGCAGTTTATCGTACGGAGTTAACTATGGCTACACCTTC | CASSLSYGVNYGYTF
TRBJ1-1 | 16 | TRBV7-9 | - | - | TGTGCCAGCAGCTTGCCCGGGGAGGCCGGGAACACTGAAGCTTTCTTT | CASSLPGEAGNTEAFF
TRBJ2-7 | 14 | TRBV11-1 | - | - | TGTGCCAGCAGCTCGCTGGGGGAGGTCTACGAGCAGTACTTC | CASSSLGEVYEQYF
TRBJ1-1 | 13 | TRBV5-1 | many | TRBD1 | TGCGCCAGCAGCTTTGACAGGGGCACTGAAGCTTTCTTT | CASSFDRGTEAFF
TRBJ2-7 | 17 | TRBV10-1 | - | - | TGCGCCAGCAGTGAGTCCCCACCCGGGGTCGGGAGCTACGAGCAGTACTTC | CASSESPPGVGSYEQYF
TRBJ2-5 | 16 | TRBV2 | - | TRBD2 | TGTGCCAGCAGTGAATTACTAGCGGGGGCCCAAGAGACCCAGTACTTC | CASSELLAGAQETQYF
TRBJ1-4 | 12 | TRBV6-5 | - | - | TGTGCCACCAGACAGGAAAATGAAAAACTGTTTTTT | CATRQENEKLFF
TRBJ2-7 | 18 | TRBV9 | - | TRBD1 | TGTGCCAGCAGCGCCTCATCCGGGACAGGTCATCCAAAATACGAGCAGTACTTC | CASSASSGTGHPKYEQYF
TRBJ2-7 | 13 | TRBV6-5 | - | TRBD1 | TGTGCCAGCAGTCGGGACAGGGAGGGCGAGCAGTACTTC | CASSRDREGEQYF
TRBJ2-3 | 15 | TRBV27 | - | - | TGTGCCAGCAGTTTATATTTGGGGGGTACAGATACGCAGTATTTT | CASSLYLGGTDTQYF
TRBJ2-7 | 12 | TRBV5-4 | - | TRBD2 | TGTGCCAGCAGCGCGGGGGGCTACGAGCAGTACTTC | CASSAGGYEQYF
TRBJ1-6 | 15 | TRBV4-1 | - | TRBD1 | TGCGCCAGCAGCCAAGGCACAGGGGGAAATTCACCCCTCCACTTT | CASSQGTGGNSPLHF
TRBJ1-5 | 14 | TRBV9 | - | TRBD1 | TGTGCCAGCAGCGGGACAGGACTCAATCAGCCCCAGCATTTT | CASSGTGLNQPQHF
TRBJ2-7 | 16 | TRBV10-1 | few | TRBD1 | TGCGCCAGCAGTGAGTCTCCGGGACAGGACCCGTACGAGCAGTACTTC | CASSESPGQDPYEQYF
TRBJ2-7 | 13 | TRBV6-6 | - | - | TGTGCCATCTCGGGAACAGAATCCTACGAGCAGTACTTC | CAISGTESYEQYF
TRBJ1-4 | 15 | TRBV9 | few | TRBD1 | TGTGCCAGCAGCGTGGGGACAGCAACTAATGAAAAACTGTTTTTT | CASSVGTATNEKLFF
TRBJ1-1 | 12 | TRBV5-6 | few | - | TGTGCCAGCAGCTTGCAGGACACTGAAGCTTTCTTT | CASSLQDTEAFF
TRBJ2-2 | 13 | TRBV25-1 | - | TRBD1 | TGTGCCAGCAGTGTTACAGGGGGAAGGGAGCTGTTTTTT | CASSVTGGRELFF
TRBJ1-3 | 15 | TRBV5-4 | - | - | TGTGCCAGCAGTTTGGCCCCGGGTACTGGAAACACCATATATTTT | CASSLAPGTGNTIYF
TRBJ2-1 | 17 | TRBV4-3 | - | TRBD1 | TGCGCCAGCAGCCAAGCCCCGGGACAGGGGCATAAAAATGAGCAGTTCTTC | CASSQAPGQGHKNEQFF
TRBJ2-7 | 13 | TRBV7-9 | - | TRBD2 | TGTGCCAGCAGCCCGCGGGGGGGGTACGAGCAGTACTTC | CASSPRGGYEQYF
TRBJ1-5 | 17 | TRBV27 | - | TRBD1 | TGTGCCAGCAGTCCCGACAGCGGGACAGGGGGCATTCTGCCCCAGCATTTT | CASSPDSGTGGILPQHF
TRBJ1-1 | 13 | TRBV6-1 | - | - | TGTGCCAGCAGCCCAGACAGCGCCACTGAAGCTTTCTTT | CASSPDSATEAFF
TRBJ2-1 | 13 | TRBV10-3 | - | - | TGTGCCATCAGCCGGACTCGGAACAATGAGCAGTTCTTC | CAISRTRNNEQFF
TRBJ2-7 | 12 | TRBV11-2 | - | - | TGTGCCAGCAGCTTTTTCCAGGGGCAGCAGTACTTC | CASSFFQGQQYF
TRBJ1-1 | 14 | TRBV6-5 | - | TRBD1 | TGTGCCAGCAGTTTTACGACAGGGTTGGGTGAAGCTTTCTTT | CASSFTTGLGEAFF
TRBJ2-5 | 18 | TRBV7-2 | - | TRBD1 | TGTGCCAGCAGCCTCACAGGGGGCGGTGTAGGGTTGTGGGAGACCCAGTACTTC | CASSLTGGGVGLWETQYF
TRBJ1-3 | 16 | TRBV11-2 | - | - | TGTGCCAGCAGCTTCAGCGGGGGCTTGGGTGGAAACACCATATATTTT | CASSFSGGLGGNTIYF
TRBJ2-3 | 13 | TRBV5-6 | - | - | TGTGCCAGCAGCTTGGAAGGGGTGGATACGCAGTATTTT | CASSLEGVDTQYF